A single sample gave rise to the 27 T cell receptor beta chains below, sequenced in a study of blood T cells in healthy people across ages. Primed by a sample-barcoded 5' primer and a J-beta primer mix, a second PCR proceeded for 7 to 11 cycles. TCRdb analysed the 5' RACE reads with MiXCR anew, one entry per CDR3 protein. The table records some 1,500,000 distinct CDR3 sequences, roughly two fifths of them present only once. What was sequenced was blood. The source is a woman aged 18-30 years in good health.

The sample holds a few counts of this clonotype. This rearrangement joins TRBV18 to TRBJ2-3; weak D call: TRBD1 (6 bases). This CDR3 is built from 13 residues. From germline, CDR1 is KGHSH and CDR2 LQKENI. V lost 6 bases and J 5 bases, leaving 12 bases between the germline ends. Here the CDR3 DNA reads TGTGCCAGCTCGGACAGCTGGGTAGATACGCAGTATTTT. Protein: CASSDSWVDTQYF.

The genes are TRBV29-1 and TRBJ2-4; D remains unclear. TRBJ2-7 matches the DNA end more closely, so the J call is doubtful. The germline gives CDR1 SQVTM, CDR2 ANQGSEA. The CDR3 covers 11 residues. The CDR3 DNA reads as TGCAGCGTTTTAGGCGTCTCCGAGCAGTACTTC. As protein: CSVLGVSEQYF.

A few counts support this clonotype. The gene calls are TRBV20-1 and TRBJ2-1; 9 bases are shared with TRBD2. The V gene's germline CDR1 is DFQATT and CDR2 SNEGSKA (reference sequence). This CDR3 comprises 15 residues. V was clipped by 1 base and J by 4 bases; unmatched bases: 5. CDR3 in DNA: TGCAGTGCTAGAGTTGGCGGGGGGGGGTACAATGAGCAGTTCTTC. Residues: CSARVGGGGYNEQFF.

The chain is built from TRBV6-6 and TRBJ1-4; possible D gene TRBD1, 5 bases. The CDR3 loop spans 14 amino acids. Germline V gene lookup returns CDR1 MNHNY and CDR2 SVGAGI (reference sequence). Trimming removed 3 bases at V and 8 bases at J, with 13 bases between. In nucleotides, the CDR3 is TGTGCCAGCAGTTATACGGGACCGATAGAAAAACTGTTTTTT. Translated, it gives CASSYTGPIEKLFF.

Comment on this clonotype: Sequence at one end of the junction differs from germline and may be a read error. This chain uses TRBV7-7 with TRBJ2-1, with 9 bases fitting TRBD2. The J call could be wrong; TRBJ2-7 is a better fit for the DNA end. The CDR3 length is 17 residues. CDR1 and CDR2 (germline): SSHAT, FNYEAQ (reference sequence). The CDR3 spells CASSPQLAGRSYNEQYF. The CDR3 DNA sequence: TGTGCTAGCAGCCCTCAGCTAGCGGGACGCTCCTACAATGAGCAGTACTTC.

A few counts support this clonotype. V gene TRBV29-1 combines with J gene TRBJ2-1; D may be TRBD1 or TRBD2 (5 bases each). Trimming removed 1 base from V and 4 bases from J, with 14 bases in between. The CDR3 is 15 residues long. Germline CDR1 is SQVTM and CDR2 is ANQGSEA. CDR3 in DNA: TGCAGCGTTGAAGGGGGGAGTGTGCATTACAATGAGCAGTTCTTC. Encoded protein: CSVEGGSVHYNEQFF.

V usage is TRBV12-3 or TRBV12-4 and J usage is TRBJ1-4, with unresolved D. The CDR3 is 13 residues long. V was cut by 5 bases and J by 5 bases, with 9 bases left in between. Here the CDR3 DNA reads TGTGCCAGCAGTCGGATCCAAAATGAAAAACTGTTTTTT. Amino acids: CASSRIQNEKLFF.

This clonotype has at least ten counts. The gene calls are TRBV6-1 and TRBJ1-2; D uncertain. Germline V gene data show CDR1 as MNHNS and CDR2 as SASEGT. The CDR3 length is 11 residues. V dropped 8 bases and J dropped 4 bases, with 8 bases sitting between them. The CDR3 loop reads CASDLTYGYTF. The CDR3 DNA reads TGTGCCAGCGATTTGACCTATGGCTACACCTTC.

V gene TRBV7-9 combines with J gene TRBJ2-1; 11 bases match TRBD2. This CDR3 region has 16 residues. The V segment lost 5 bases and the J segment 3 bases; nucleotides outside the gene matches: 6. CDR1 is SEHNR and CDR2 is FQNEAQ in the germline V gene (reference sequence). CDR3 loop: CASSPRTSGYYNEQFF. CDR3 coding DNA: TGTGCCAGCAGCCCCCGGACTAGCGGGTACTACAATGAGCAGTTCTTC.

The rearrangement links TRBV29-1 to TRBJ2-1, with 7 bases that match TRBD1. The CDR3 extends over 14 amino acids. After removal of 7 bases from V and 1 base from J, the junction contained 7 bases not matched to a gene. Germline V gene data show CDR1 as SQVTM and CDR2 as ANQGSEA. CDR3 sequence reads: CSAETGPSYNEQFF. CDR3 nucleotides: TGCAGCGCCGAGACAGGGCCTTCCTACAATGAGCAGTTCTTC.

The chain carries TRBV10-3 and TRBJ2-5; a possible D gene is TRBD1 (5 bases). The CDR3 is 14 amino acids. The V gene's germline CDR1 is ENHRY and CDR2 SYGVKD. Trimming removed 4 bases from V and 4 bases from J, with 13 bases in between. As DNA, the CDR3 is TGTGCCATCAGTGGGACACGACCGGGAGAGACCCAGTACTTC. This translates into CAISGTRPGETQYF.

The gene calls are TRBV7-2 and TRBJ1-4, with D unresolved. CDR3 length: 15 amino acids. Looked up from germline, CDR1 is SGHTA and CDR2 is FQGNSA. Deletions cut 2 bases from V and 8 bases from J, with 15 bases between. This chain's CDR3 is CASSLTAGAREKLFF. In nucleotides, the CDR3 is TGTGCCAGCAGCTTAACGGCAGGAGCTCGGGAAAAACTGTTTTTT.

This clonotype occurred a few times. V and J are TRBV15 and TRBJ2-3; 7 nucleotides align to TRBD1. V lost 5 bases, J lost 3 bases, and 8 bases stayed unmatched. This CDR3 has 15 residues. Germline V gene data show CDR1 as LNHNV and CDR2 as YYDKDF (reference sequence). CDR3 DNA sequence: TGTGCCACCAGCTCTAACAGGGGTGCGACAGATACGCAGTATTTT. Protein product: CATSSNRGATDTQYF. Combining the CDR3 with reference TRBV15 and TRBJ2-3 gives the whole variable domain DAMVIQNPRYQVTQFGKPVTLSCSQTLNHNVMYWYQQKSSQAPKLLFHYYDKDFNNEADTPDNFQSRRPNTSFCFLDIRSPGLGDTAMYLCATSSNRGATDTQYFGPGTRLTVL.

The CDR3 reads CASTSLPGQGPDTGELFF. The CDR3 DNA is TGTGCCAGCACCTCATTGCCGGGACAGGGACCGGACACCGGGGAGCTGTTTTTT. V usage is TRBV3-1 and J usage is TRBJ2-2, with 9 nucleotides matching TRBD1. Germline-derived CDR1 and CDR2 are LGHDT and YNNKEL (reference sequence). V shed 7 bases, J shed 3 bases, and the junction held 15 bases outside the gene matches. The CDR3 spans 18 residues.

This clonotype was picked up a small number of times. A read error may produce the germline difference seen at one junction end. The chain combines TRBV7-9 with TRBJ2-1, with 10 bases lining up with TRBD2. This CDR3 has 16 residues. Germline values: CDR1 SEHNR, CDR2 FQNEAQ (reference sequence). The CDR3 bases are TGTGCCAGCACCTTAGTAGCGGGGGGACCGGGGGATGAGCAGTTCTTC. Its translation: CASTLVAGGPGDEQFF. Drawing the rest from reference TRBV7-9 and TRBJ2-1, the complete variable domain is DTGVSQNPRHKITKRGQNVTFRCDPISEHNRLYWYRQTLGQGPEFLTYFQNEAQLEKSRLLSDRFSAERPKGSFSTLEIQRTEQGDSAMYLCASTLVAGGPGDEQFFGPGTRLTVL.

The chain joins TRBV3-1 to TRBJ2-1; the D gene is possibly TRBD2 (6 bases). CDR3 length: 15 residues. Trimming took off 3 bases at V and 3 bases at J, with 12 bases between the two ends. Germline lookup yields CDR1 LGHDT and CDR2 YNNKEL (reference sequence). The CDR3 reads CASSQETGLYNEQFF. DNA for the CDR3: TGTGCCAGCAGCCAGGAGACGGGACTCTACAATGAGCAGTTCTTC.

V usage is TRBV29-1 and J usage is TRBJ2-4, with 8 bases that match TRBD1. Germline CDR1 SQVTM, CDR2 ANQGSEA. The CDR3 contains 12 residues. The CDR3 spells CSTSLTGGIQYF. CDR3 nucleotide sequence: TGCAGTACCTCACTAACAGGGGGCATTCAGTACTTC.

The V and J genes are TRBV29-1 and TRBJ1-1; maybe TRBD1 (5 bases). The CDR3 runs 12 residues. Trimming removed 4 bases from V and 1 base from J, with 7 bases in between. The V gene's germline CDR1 is SQVTM and CDR2 ANQGSEA. The CDR3: CSVGDWNTEAFF. In DNA, the CDR3 is TGCAGCGTTGGGGACTGGAACACTGAAGCTTTCTTT.

This clonotype was observed a handful of times. The chain recombines TRBV10-3 with TRBJ2-3; D remains unclear. V was shortened by 4 bases and J by 2 bases, with 7 bases between the two germline ends. CDR3 length equals 13 residues. Germline V gene lookup returns CDR1 ENHRY and CDR2 SYGVKD. CDR3 region: CAISGDNTDTQYF. The CDR3 nucleotides read TGTGCCATCAGTGGAGACAACACAGATACGCAGTATTTT.

This clonotype was seen more than once but under ten times. V usage is TRBV7-6 and J usage is TRBJ2-1, with a possible D match to TRBD1 (6 bases). The CDR3 is 12 residues long. Germline loops: CDR1 SGHVS, CDR2 FNYEAQ. The germline V and J ends were trimmed by 5 bases and 6 bases, with 8 bases remaining between them. CDR3 sequence reads: CASSKDSNEQFF. In DNA form, the CDR3 reads TGTGCCAGCAGCAAGGACAGCAATGAGCAGTTCTTC.

The genes are TRBV7-9 and TRBJ2-3; possibly TRBD2 for D (5 bases). Germline-derived CDR1 and CDR2 are SEHNR and FQNEAQ (reference sequence). CDR3 length: 16 residues. With 4 bases removed from V and 5 bases from J, the gap between germline ends came to 19 bases. The DNA of the CDR3 is TGTGCCAGCAGCTCCGGACTCCCGACCCGGGTAGATACGCAGTATTTT. This gives the protein CASSSGLPTRVDTQYF.

The chain has TRBV6-5 and TRBJ2-2; no clear D gene. V was clipped by 0 bases and J by 2 bases, with 7 bases between them. The CDR3 sequence is 15 residues long. Germline V gives CDR1 MNHEY, CDR2 SVGAGI. The CDR3 DNA is TGTGCCAGCAGTTACTCGAACAGAAACACCGGGGAGCTGTTTTTT. Protein sequence: CASSYSNRNTGELFF.

The J gene is TRBJ1-1, the V gene TRBV20-1; TRBD1 matches 7 bases. The CDR3 is 13 amino acids. CDR1 DFQATT and CDR2 SNEGSKA come from the germline V gene (reference sequence). The V gene end was trimmed by 6 bases and the J gene end by 5 bases; junction bases not matched to a gene: 9. The DNA of the CDR3 is TGCAGTGCCGCCGAAGGGGGCTATACTGAAGCTTTCTTT. It encodes CSAAEGGYTEAFF.

The V and J genes are TRBV4-3 and TRBJ1-3; TRBD1 matches 8 bases. Trimming took 1 base from V and 1 from J; bases not matched to a gene: 3. CDR3 length: 16 residues. Germline V gives CDR1 LGHNA, CDR2 YSLEER. DNA for the CDR3: TGCGCCAGCAGCCAAGGATACAGGGGGTCTGGAAACACCATATATTTT. It translates to CASSQGYRGSGNTIYF.

The J gene is TRBJ2-3, the V gene TRBV27; D is ambiguous. With 3 bases removed from V and 4 bases from J, the gap between germline ends came to 11 bases. Germline V gene sequence: CDR1 MNHEY, CDR2 SMNVEV (reference sequence). The CDR3 extends over 14 amino acids. The CDR3 coding sequence is TGTGCCAGCAGTTTTGGGCTAATGGCAGATACGCAGTATTTT. It encodes CASSFGLMADTQYF.

The chain uses TRBV5-1 and TRBJ2-2; 8 bases are a match to TRBD2. The CDR3 is 16 residues long. The germline V gene encodes CDR1 SGHRS and CDR2 YFSETQ. V lost 5 bases to trimming and J lost 4 bases; unmatched junction nucleotides: 10. DNA for the CDR3: TGCGCCAGCAGGTCGGTAGCGGGATACCGCACCGGGGAGCTGTTTTTT. Protein product: CASRSVAGYRTGELFF.

This clonotype was counted a few times. The V gene is TRBV29-1, the J gene TRBJ2-7; D gene uncertain. In germline, CDR1 is SQVTM, CDR2 ANQGSEA. The CDR3 is 14 amino acids. Between the trimmed V and J ends, which lost 4 bases and 1 base, there was a span of 14 bases. CDR3 DNA sequence: TGCAGCGTTGCTCTTGAACAGAGTTCCTACGAGCAGTACTTC. The encoded protein is CSVALEQSSYEQYF.